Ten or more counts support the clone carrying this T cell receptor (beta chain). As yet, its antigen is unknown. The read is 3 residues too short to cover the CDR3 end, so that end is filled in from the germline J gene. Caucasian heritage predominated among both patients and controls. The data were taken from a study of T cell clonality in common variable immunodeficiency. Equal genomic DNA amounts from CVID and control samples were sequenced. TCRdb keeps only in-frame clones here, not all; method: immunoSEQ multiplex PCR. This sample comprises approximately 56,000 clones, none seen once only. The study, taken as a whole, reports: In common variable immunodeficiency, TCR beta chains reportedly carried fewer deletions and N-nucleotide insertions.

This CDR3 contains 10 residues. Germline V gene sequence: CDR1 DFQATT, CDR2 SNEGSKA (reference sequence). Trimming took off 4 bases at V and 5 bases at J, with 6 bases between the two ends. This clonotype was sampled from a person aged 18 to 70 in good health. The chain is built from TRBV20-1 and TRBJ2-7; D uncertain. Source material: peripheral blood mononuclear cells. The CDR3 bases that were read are TGCAGTGCTACAGTGAACGAG. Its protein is CSATVNE. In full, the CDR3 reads CSATVNEQYF.